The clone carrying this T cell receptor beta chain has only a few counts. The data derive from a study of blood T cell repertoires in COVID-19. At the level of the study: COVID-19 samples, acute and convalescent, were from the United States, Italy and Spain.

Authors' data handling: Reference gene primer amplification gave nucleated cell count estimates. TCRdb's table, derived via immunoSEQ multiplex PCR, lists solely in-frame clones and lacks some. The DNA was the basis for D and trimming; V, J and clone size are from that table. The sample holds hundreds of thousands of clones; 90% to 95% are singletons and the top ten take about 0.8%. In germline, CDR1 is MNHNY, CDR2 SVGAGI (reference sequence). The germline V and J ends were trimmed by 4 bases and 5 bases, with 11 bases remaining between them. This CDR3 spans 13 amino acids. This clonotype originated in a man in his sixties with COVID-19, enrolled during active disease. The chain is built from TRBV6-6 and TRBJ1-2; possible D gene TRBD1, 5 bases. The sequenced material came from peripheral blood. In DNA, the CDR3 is TGTGCCAGCAGTTCGACAGAGCCTTATGGCTACACCTTC. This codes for CASSSTEPYGYTF.